What follows are 2 T cell receptor beta chains derived from one specimen sequenced in a study of breast tumors, draining lymph nodes, adjacent tissues. TCRdb itself ran the multiplex PCR reads through MiXCR, one entry per CDR3 protein. The table lists about 150,000 distinct CDR3 sequences, around a third of them singletons. Axillary draining lymph nodes of breast cancer patients supplied the node samples. The sample comprised axillary lymph node tissue. All receptors derive from a female donor with breast cancer. Some clones in this sample may be carry-over from other donors' samples.

The chain employs TRBV12-3 or TRBV12-4 and TRBJ2-2, with 8 nucleotides matching TRBD1. J was trimmed by 2 bases and V by 5 bases; bases with no gene match: 4. This CDR3 comprises 15 residues. The CDR3 is CASSRQGFNTGELFF. The CDR3 DNA is TGTGCCAGCAGTCGACAGGGGTTTAACACCGGGGAGCTGTTTTTT.

Concerning this clonotype: An end of the junction differs from the germline gene, which may be a read error. The chain carries TRBV18 and TRBJ1-4; D unclear. The length of the CDR3 is 16 residues. Germline V gene data show CDR1 as KGHSH and CDR2 as LQKENI. CDR3 bases: TGTGCCAGCTCACCAGGGCTGGTTGCAACTAATGAAAAACTGGTTTTT. This sequence encodes CASSPGLVATNEKLVF. The full variable domain, its missing parts supplied by reference TRBV18 and TRBJ1-4, is NAGVMQNPRHLVRRRGQEARLRCSPMKGHSHVYWYRQLPEEGLKFMVYLQKENIIDESGMPKERFSAEFPKEGPSILRIQQVVRGDSAAYFCASSPGLVATNEKLVFGSGTQLSVL.